This T cell receptor beta chain was observed in a study of identical twins (dated by TCRdb to about 2016). For the study in its entirety: The study deep-sequenced TCR alpha and beta repertoires from monozygotic twins, unrelated adults of various ages and cord blood to test whether fetal clonotypes persist. Replicate twin experiments were performed at different times using different library preparation protocols to rule out contamination. Findings and caveats that apply to the study as a whole: In monozygotic twins, out-of-frame TCR alpha sharing was systematically underestimated by recombination models, although the models agreed with sharing between unrelated individuals. Fewer insertions were carried by abundant cord blood beta clonotypes; a weaker similar trend was observed in young adult naive repertoires, while no such trend was observed in memory repertoires. Because the same donors could not be followed over many years, the conclusions relied on cross-sectional statistical analysis. Compared with coincidental sharing between unrelated individuals, out-of-frame TCR alpha sequences shared between twins had an excess of sequences with low generation probability. In beta out-of-frame sequences, excess twin sharing was weaker, because having fewer shared sequences lowered the signal-to-noise ratio. Invariant T cells such as MAIT and iNKT could partly confound zero-insertion analyses, though diverse VJ usage argued against this for most clonotypes.

Only healthy Caucasian donors were included. Using Miltenyi CD45RO+ enrichment and human naive T-cell isolation kits, memory (CD45RO+) and naive T cells were isolated from PBMC. This clonotype was counted many times. No cognate antigen has been identified for it. No base quality information exists; no much larger clone differs at one position. The CDR3 contains 15 residues, cysteine and phenylalanine counted. Solely the CDR3 DNA is kept, with 45 bases framed from the first base. CDR1 SGHRS and CDR2 YFSETQ were looked up in the germline V gene. Deletion took 3 bases off V and 2 bases off J, with a span of 9 bases between the germline ends. The library was produced with 5' RACE. Sequencing relied on an Illumina HiSeq 2000. A universal primer binding site was introduced by template switching, and a unique molecular identifier was present in the final cDNA, enabling accurate counting of TCR cDNA molecules. First-strand cDNA for TCR alpha and beta chains was synthesized from specific primers in the conserved constant-segment region. To control for contamination, every cDNA library carried two barcodes: a SMART-Mk sample barcode plus Illumina barcodes. TruSeq adapter sequences, together with Illumina sample barcodes, were added in two successive PCR steps. Sequencing of the TCR alpha and beta cDNA libraries was done on the Illumina HiSeq platform using custom primers. In the original analysis: MiGEC processed the raw reads to extract unique molecular identifiers, while MiXCR was used to determine the CDR3 positions. For each individual, recombination models were inferred using an EM algorithm with the repgenHMM and IGoR tools. The analysis of shared clonotypes was done with the tcR package in R, with sharing normalized by the product of cloneset sizes. To study raw recombination without the effects of thymic and clonal selection, out-of-frame nonproductive sequences were analyzed. TCRdb reran the public reads through fastp at Q25 and MiXCR, keeping productive beta chains. Each CDR3 protein gets just one entry, which takes the most common genes and DNA from the rows behind it. These V and J calls derive from TCRdb rather than the authors' analysis. This sample holds about 150,000 distinct CDR3 sequences; around 3.5% were observed only once. The ten largest clones add up to 8% to 8.5% of the sample.

Sequenced: memory T cells sorted from blood. Sample cell subset or site, as interpreted from the label and publication: CD45RO+ enriched T cells. The sequence derives from a man between 18 and 29 years old in good health. The chain is made from TRBV5-1 and TRBJ2-6; a tentative D match to TRBD1 spans 5 bases. The nucleotides read TGCGCCAGCAGCTGGCAGGGTGCTGGGGCCAACGTCCTGACTTTC. Its translation is CASSWQGAGANVLTF.